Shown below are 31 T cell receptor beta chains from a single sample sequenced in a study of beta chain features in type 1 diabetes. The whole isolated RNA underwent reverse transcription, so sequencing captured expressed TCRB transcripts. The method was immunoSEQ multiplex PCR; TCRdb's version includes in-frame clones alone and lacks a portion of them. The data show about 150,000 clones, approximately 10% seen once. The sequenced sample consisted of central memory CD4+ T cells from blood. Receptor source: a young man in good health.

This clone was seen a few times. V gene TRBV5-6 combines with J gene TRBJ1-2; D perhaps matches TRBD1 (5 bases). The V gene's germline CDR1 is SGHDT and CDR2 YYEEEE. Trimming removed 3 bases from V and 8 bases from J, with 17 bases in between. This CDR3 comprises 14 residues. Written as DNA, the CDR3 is TGTGCCAGCAGCTCGAGAACCCAGGGCTTGGGCTACACCTTC. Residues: CASSSRTQGLGYTF.

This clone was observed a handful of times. CDR3 DNA sequence: TGTGCCAGCAGTTTCCCGGGAACGGGGACCCAGTACTTC. Encoded protein: CASSFPGTGTQYF. The chain links TRBV28 to TRBJ2-5; maybe TRBD2 (5 bases). The CDR3 loop spans 13 amino acids. Between the trimmed V and J ends, which lost 3 bases and 7 bases, there was a span of 12 bases. CDR1 and CDR2 from the germline V gene are MDHEN and SYDVKM. The complete variable domain, with remaining parts taken from reference TRBV28 and TRBJ2-5, reads DVKVTQSSRYLVKRTGEKVFLECVQDMDHENMFWYRQDPGLGLRLIYFSYDVKMKEKGDIPEGYSVSREKKERFSLILESASTNQTSMYLCASSFPGTGTQYFGPGTRLLVL.

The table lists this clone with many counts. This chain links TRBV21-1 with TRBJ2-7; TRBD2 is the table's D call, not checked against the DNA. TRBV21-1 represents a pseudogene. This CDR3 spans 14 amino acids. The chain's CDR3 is CASSKALYLREQYF. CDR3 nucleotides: TGTGCCAGCAGCAAAGCGCTTTACCTGCGAGAGCAGTACTTC.

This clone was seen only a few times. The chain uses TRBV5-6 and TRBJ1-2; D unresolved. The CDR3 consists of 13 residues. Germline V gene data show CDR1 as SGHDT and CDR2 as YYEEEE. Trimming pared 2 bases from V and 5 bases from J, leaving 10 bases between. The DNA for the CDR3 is TGTGCCAGCAGCTTCCGCCGGGGATATGGCTACACCTTC. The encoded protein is CASSFRRGYGYTF.

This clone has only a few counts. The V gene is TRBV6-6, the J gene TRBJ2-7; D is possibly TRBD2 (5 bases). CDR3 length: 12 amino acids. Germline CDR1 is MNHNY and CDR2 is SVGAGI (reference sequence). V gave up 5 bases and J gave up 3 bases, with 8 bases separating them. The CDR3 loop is CASSDRGYEQYF. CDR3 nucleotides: TGTGCCAGCAGTGACCGGGGCTACGAGCAGTACTTC.

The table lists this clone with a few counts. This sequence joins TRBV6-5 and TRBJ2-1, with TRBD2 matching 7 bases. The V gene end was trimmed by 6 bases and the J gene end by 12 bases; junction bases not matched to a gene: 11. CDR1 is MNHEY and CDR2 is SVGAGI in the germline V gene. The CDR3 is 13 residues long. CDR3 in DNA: TGTGCCAGCAGGAATTCACGGGAGGCCGCGCAGTTCTTC. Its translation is CASRNSREAAQFF.

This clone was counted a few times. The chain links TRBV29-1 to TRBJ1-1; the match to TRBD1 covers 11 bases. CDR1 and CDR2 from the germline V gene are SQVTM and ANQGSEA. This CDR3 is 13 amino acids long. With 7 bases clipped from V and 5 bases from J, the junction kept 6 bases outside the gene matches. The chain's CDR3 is CSAQGQGGTEAFF. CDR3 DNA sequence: TGCAGCGCCCAGGGACAGGGGGGGACTGAAGCTTTCTTT.

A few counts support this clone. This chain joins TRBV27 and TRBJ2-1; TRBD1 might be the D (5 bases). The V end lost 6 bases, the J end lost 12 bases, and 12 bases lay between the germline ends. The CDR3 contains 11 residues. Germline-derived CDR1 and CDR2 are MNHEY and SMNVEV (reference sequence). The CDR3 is CASRRGIGQFF. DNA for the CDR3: TGTGCCAGCAGAAGGGGAATCGGGCAGTTCTTC.

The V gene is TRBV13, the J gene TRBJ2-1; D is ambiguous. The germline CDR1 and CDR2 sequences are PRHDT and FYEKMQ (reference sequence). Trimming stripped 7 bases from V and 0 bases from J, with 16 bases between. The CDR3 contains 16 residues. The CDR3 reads CASTQSPHSSYNEQFF. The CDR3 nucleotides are TGTGCCAGCACCCAGAGCCCCCATAGCTCCTACAATGAGCAGTTCTTC. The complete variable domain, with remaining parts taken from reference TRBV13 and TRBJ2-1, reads AAGVIQSPRHLIKEKRETATLKCYPIPRHDTVYWYQQGPGQDPQFLISFYEKMQSDKGSIPDRFSAQQFSDYHSELNMSSLELGDSALYFCASTQSPHSSYNEQFFGPGTRLTVL.

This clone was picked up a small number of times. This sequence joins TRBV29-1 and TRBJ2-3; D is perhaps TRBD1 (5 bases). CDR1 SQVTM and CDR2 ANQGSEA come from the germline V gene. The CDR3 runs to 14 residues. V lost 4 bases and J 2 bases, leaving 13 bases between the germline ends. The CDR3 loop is CSVVRQGATDTQYF. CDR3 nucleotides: TGCAGCGTTGTAAGGCAGGGTGCCACAGATACGCAGTATTTT.

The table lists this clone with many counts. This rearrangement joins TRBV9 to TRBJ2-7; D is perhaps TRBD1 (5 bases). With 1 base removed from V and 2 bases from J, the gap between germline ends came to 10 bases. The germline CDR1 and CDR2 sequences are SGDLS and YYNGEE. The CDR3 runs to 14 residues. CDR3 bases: TGTGCCAGCAGCGTATCCCCAGGGACCTACGAGCAGTACTTC. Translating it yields CASSVSPGTYEQYF.

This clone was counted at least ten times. The CDR3 sequence: CASRAGTASYEQYF. The CDR3 DNA follows: TGTGCCAGCAGGGCCGGGACCGCTTCCTACGAGCAGTACTTC. The chain combines TRBV2 with TRBJ2-7; D is possibly TRBD1 or TRBD2 (5 bases each). CDR1 is SNHLY and CDR2 is FYNNEI in the germline V gene. CDR3 size: 14 residues. Trimming shortened V by 6 bases and J by 1 base, and 13 bases separated the two germline ends.

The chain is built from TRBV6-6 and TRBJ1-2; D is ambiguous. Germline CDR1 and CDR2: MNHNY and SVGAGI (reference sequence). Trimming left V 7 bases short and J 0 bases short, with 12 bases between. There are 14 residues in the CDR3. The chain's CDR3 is CASTRERTNYGYTF. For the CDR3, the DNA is TGTGCCAGCACTAGAGAACGTACTAACTATGGCTACACCTTC.

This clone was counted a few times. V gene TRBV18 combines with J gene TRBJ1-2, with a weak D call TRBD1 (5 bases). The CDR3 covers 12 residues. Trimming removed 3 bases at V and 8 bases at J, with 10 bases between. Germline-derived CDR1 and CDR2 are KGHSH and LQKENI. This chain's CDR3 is CASSPERDGYTF. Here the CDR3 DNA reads TGTGCCAGCTCACCGGAGCGGGACGGCTACACCTTC.

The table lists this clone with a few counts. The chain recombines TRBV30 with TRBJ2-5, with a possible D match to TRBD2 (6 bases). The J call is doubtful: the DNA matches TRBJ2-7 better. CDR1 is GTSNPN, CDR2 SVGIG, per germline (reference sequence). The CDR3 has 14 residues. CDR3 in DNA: TGTGCCTGGAGTGTCGGAGGGGTGACCTACGAGCAGTACTTC. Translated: CAWSVGGVTYEQYF.

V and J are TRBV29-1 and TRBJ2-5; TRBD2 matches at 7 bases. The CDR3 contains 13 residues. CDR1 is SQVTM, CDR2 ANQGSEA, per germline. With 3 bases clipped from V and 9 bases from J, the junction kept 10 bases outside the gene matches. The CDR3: CSVEMLRGEAQYF. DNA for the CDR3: TGCAGCGTTGAGATGCTCCGGGGGGAGGCCCAGTACTTC.

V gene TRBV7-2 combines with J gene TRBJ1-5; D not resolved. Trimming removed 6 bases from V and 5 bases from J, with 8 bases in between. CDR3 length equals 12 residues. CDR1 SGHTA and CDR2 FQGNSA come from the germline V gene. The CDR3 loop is CASSRFDQPQHF. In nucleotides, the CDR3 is TGTGCCAGCAGTCGATTTGATCAGCCCCAGCATTTT.

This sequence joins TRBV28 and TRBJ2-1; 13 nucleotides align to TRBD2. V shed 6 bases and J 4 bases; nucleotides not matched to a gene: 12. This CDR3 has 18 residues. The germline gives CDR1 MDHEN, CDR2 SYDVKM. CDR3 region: CASSPRLAGGRGYNEQFF. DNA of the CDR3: TGTGCCAGCAGCCCGAGACTAGCGGGGGGCCGAGGTTACAATGAGCAGTTCTTC.

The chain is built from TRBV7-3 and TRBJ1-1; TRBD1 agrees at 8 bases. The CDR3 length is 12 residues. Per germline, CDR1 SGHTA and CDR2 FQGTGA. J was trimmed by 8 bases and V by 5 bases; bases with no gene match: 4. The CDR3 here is CASSPRTGEAFF. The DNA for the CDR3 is TGTGCCAGCAGCCCCCGGACAGGGGAAGCTTTCTTT.

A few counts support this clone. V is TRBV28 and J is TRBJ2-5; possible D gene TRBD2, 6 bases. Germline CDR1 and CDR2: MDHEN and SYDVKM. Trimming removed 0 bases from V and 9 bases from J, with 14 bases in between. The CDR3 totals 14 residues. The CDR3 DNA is TGTGCCAGCAGTTTATGGGCGGGGTCCAGGGCCCAGTACTTC. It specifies CASSLWAGSRAQYF.

The chain's CDR3 is CASSPSRAGNGYTF. The CDR3 DNA is TGTGCCAGCTCACCATCCAGGGCGGGAAATGGCTACACCTTC. This sequence joins TRBV18 and TRBJ1-2, with D perhaps TRBD1 (5 bases). The ends were cut back, 2 bases at V and 6 bases at J, with 13 bases in the middle. Germline V gene data show CDR1 as KGHSH and CDR2 as LQKENI. The CDR3 covers 14 residues.

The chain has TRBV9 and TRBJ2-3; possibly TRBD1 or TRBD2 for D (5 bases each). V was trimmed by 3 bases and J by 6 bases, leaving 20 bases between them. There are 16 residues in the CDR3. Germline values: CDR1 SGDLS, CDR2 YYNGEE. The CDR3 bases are TGTGCCAGCAGCGCGGAGCCCCAGGGAACGGGGGATACGCAGTATTTT. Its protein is CASSAEPQGTGDTQYF.

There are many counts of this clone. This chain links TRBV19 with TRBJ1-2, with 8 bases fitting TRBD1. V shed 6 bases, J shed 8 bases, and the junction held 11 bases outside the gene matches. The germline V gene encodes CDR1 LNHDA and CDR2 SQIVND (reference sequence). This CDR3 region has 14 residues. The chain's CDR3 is CASRPTGDTDGYTF. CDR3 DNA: TGTGCCAGTAGACCGACAGGGGACACAGACGGCTACACCTTC.

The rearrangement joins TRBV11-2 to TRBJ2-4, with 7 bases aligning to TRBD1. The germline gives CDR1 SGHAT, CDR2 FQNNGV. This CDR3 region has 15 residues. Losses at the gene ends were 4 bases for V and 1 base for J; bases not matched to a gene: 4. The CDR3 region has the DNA TGTGCCAGCAGCTCTATGGACAGGGCCAAAAACATTCAGTACTTC. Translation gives CASSSMDRAKNIQYF.

The CDR3 protein is CASSGSRGLGSTEAFF. In DNA, the CDR3 is TGTGCCAGCAGCGGATCGAGAGGGTTAGGAAGCACTGAAGCTTTCTTT. V gene TRBV5-4 combines with J gene TRBJ1-1; no definite D call. The length of the CDR3 is 16 residues. V was shortened by 4 bases and J by 4 bases, with 20 bases between the two germline ends. Per germline, CDR1 SGHNT and CDR2 YYREEE (reference sequence). Full variable domain (rest looked up from reference TRBV5-4 and TRBJ1-1): ETGVTQSPTHLIKTRGQQVTLRCSSQSGHNTVSWYQQALGQGPQFIFQYYREEENGRGNFPPRFSGLQFPNYSSELNVNALELDDSALYLCASSGSRGLGSTEAFFGQGTRLTVV.

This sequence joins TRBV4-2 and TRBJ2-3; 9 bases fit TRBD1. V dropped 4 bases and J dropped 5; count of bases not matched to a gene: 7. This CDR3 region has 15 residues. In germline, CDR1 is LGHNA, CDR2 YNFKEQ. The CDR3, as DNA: TGTGCCAGCAGCCGGCGGACAGGGGATGAAGATACGCAGTATTTT. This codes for CASSRRTGDEDTQYF.

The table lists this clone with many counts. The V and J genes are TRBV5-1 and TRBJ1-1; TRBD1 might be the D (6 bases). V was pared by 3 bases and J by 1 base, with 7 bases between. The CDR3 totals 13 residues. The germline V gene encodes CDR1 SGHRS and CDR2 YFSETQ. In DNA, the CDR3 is TGCGCCAGCAGCTCGGGGGCGAACACTGAAGCTTTCTTT. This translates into CASSSGANTEAFF.

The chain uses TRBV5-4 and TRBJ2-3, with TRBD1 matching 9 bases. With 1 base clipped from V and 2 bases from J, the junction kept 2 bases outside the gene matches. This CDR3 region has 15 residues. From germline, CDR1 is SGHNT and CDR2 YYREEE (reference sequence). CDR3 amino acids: CASSLKQGATDTQYF. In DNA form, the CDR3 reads TGTGCCAGCAGCTTGAAACAGGGGGCCACAGATACGCAGTATTTT.

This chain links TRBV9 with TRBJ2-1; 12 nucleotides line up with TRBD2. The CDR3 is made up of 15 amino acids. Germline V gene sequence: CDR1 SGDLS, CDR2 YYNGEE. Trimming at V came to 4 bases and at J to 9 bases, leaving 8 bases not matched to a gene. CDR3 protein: CASSQTLAGGFEQFF. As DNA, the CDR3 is TGTGCCAGCAGCCAGACACTAGCGGGGGGATTTGAGCAGTTCTTC.

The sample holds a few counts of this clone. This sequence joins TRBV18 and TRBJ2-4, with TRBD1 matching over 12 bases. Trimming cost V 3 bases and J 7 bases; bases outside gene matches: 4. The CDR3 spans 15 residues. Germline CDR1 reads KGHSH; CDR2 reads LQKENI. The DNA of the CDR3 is TGTGCCAGCTCACCTCCGGGACAGGGGGCGAACATTCAGTACTTC. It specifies CASSPPGQGANIQYF.

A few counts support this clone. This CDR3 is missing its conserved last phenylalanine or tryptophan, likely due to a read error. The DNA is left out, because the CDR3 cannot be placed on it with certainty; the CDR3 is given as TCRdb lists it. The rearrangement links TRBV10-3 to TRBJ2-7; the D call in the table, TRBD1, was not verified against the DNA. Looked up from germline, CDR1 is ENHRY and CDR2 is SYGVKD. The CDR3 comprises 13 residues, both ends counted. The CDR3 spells CAISEVTGDRVRI.